This is a list of T cell receptor beta chains from one sample in a study of Graves' ophthalmopathy and Graves' hyperthyroidism. TCRdb processed the multiplex PCR reads anew with MiXCR; each CDR3 protein has one entry. The sample has hundreds of thousands of distinct CDR3 sequences; 20% to 25% are singletons. The sequenced sample was peripheral blood. The source of these receptors is a woman under 30 with stable Graves' hyperthyroidism. Some clones in this sample may be carry-over from other donors' samples. Each CDR3 is given with its conserved first and last residue. A D gene is named only where the DNA matches it firmly. Only part of the rows carry a size: once, few, many, or a class if the clone is expanded.

CDR3 protein	CDR3 DNA	D gene	clone size	V gene	J gene
CASSPPGTGSLYEQYF	TGTGCCAGCTCACCGCCCGGGACAGGGTCCCTCTACGAGCAGTACTTC	TRBD1	.	TRBV18	TRBJ2-7
CASRLTGGKNIQYF	TGTGCCAGCAGATTAACAGGGGGAAAAAACATTCAGTACTTC	TRBD1	.	TRBV6-5	TRBJ2-4
CAVGPGGGNQPQHF	TGTGCAGTGGGCCCGGGTGGAGGCAATCAGCCCCAGCATTTT	.	many	TRBV6-5	TRBJ1-5
CASSARETQYF	TGTGCCAGTAGTGCGCGAGAGACCCAGTACTTC	.	few	TRBV19	TRBJ2-5
CASSLPRANTGELFF	TGTGCCAGCAGCTTGCCCCGGGCGAACACCGGGGAGCTGTTTTTT	.	many	TRBV5-6	TRBJ2-2
CASIWLREDF	TGTGCCAGCATCTGGCTCAGAGAGGACTTC	.	.	TRBV6-2/TRBV6-3	TRBJ2-5
CASSLDTGSSPQHF	TGTGCCAGCAGCTTAGATACAGGGTCCTCGCCCCAGCATTTT	.	many	TRBV7-2	TRBJ1-5
CASSPRLAVNTGELFF	TGTGCCAGCAGCCCTCGACTAGCTGTCAACACCGGGGAGCTGTTTTTT	TRBD2	many	TRBV4-2	TRBJ2-2
CSARKQGMNTEAFF	TGCAGTGCTAGGAAGCAGGGGATGAACACTGAAGCTTTCTTT	.	many	TRBV20-1	TRBJ1-1
CSVEVGGSEAFF	TGCAGCGTTGAAGTTGGGGGGAGTGAAGCTTTCTTT	.	.	TRBV29-1	TRBJ1-1
CASSSAGPWEQYF	TGTGCCAGCAGTTCCGCAGGGCCCTGGGAGCAGTACTTC	.	.	TRBV27	TRBJ2-7
CASSLDPGNYGYAF	TGCGCCAGCAGCTTGGATCCAGGGAACTATGGCTACGCCTTC	.	.	TRBV5-1	TRBJ1-2
CASSQGARSGSVHEQYF	TGTGCCAGCAGTCAAGGGGCGCGAAGCGGGAGTGTCCACGAGCAGTACTTC	TRBD2	many	TRBV28	TRBJ2-7
CASKRQDRATNYGYTF	TGTGCCAGTAAACGCCAGGACCGCGCAACTAACTATGGCTACACCTTC	.	many	TRBV19	TRBJ1-2
CASSNVRMNTEAFF	TGCGCCAGCAGCAACGTCAGAATGAACACTGAAGCTTTCTTT	.	many	TRBV5-1	TRBJ1-1
CATSRDRGGGNTIYF	TGTGCCACCAGCAGAGACAGGGGAGGTGGAAACACCATATATTTT	.	.	TRBV15	TRBJ1-3
CASSLLWGPGETQYF	TGTGCCAGCAGCTTACTGTGGGGGCCGGGAGAGACCCAGTACTTC	.	many	TRBV11-1	TRBJ2-5
CSVETSGTNTGELFF	TGCAGCGTTGAAACTAGCGGAACGAACACCGGGGAGCTGTTTTTT	TRBD2	many	TRBV29-1	TRBJ2-2
CASSFSGTDGYTF	TGTGCCAGCAGTTTCTCCGGGACAGATGGCTACACCTTC	TRBD1	once	TRBV6-2/TRBV6-3	TRBJ1-2
CASSPTGTGRVYEQYF	TGTGCCAGCTCACCAACGGGGACAGGGAGGGTCTACGAGCAGTACTTC	TRBD1	.	TRBV18	TRBJ2-7
CASSFGPKQGVGSYEQYF	TGTGCCAGCAGCTTCGGGCCGAAGCAGGGAGTGGGATCCTACGAGCAGTACTTC	.	many	TRBV5-6	TRBJ2-7
CASSLAGQASYGYTF	TGTGCCAGCAGTTTGGCGGGGCAGGCCTCCTATGGCTACACCTTC	.	.	TRBV28	TRBJ1-2
CSARDGGYQPQHF	TGCAGTGCTAGAGATGGGGGGTACCAGCCCCAGCATTTT	.	many	TRBV20-1	TRBJ1-5
CSVEVLGELFF	TGCAGCGTTGAAGTGCTCGGGGAGCTGTTTTTT	.	.	TRBV29-1	TRBJ2-2
CAWSVRGQGANEQYF	TGTGCCTGGAGTGTAAGGGGACAGGGGGCCAACGAGCAGTACTTC	TRBD1	many	TRBV30	TRBJ2-7
CARARKNTGELFF	TGCGCCAGGGCGCGGAAGAACACCGGGGAGCTGTTTTTT	.	.	TRBV10-2	TRBJ2-2
CASSSPTGGDMKEAFF	TGTGCCAGCAGTTCCCCCACCGGTGGGGACATGAAGGAAGCTTTCTTT	.	few	TRBV12-3/TRBV12-4	TRBJ1-1
CASSLATRTGGSPLHF	TGTGCCAGCAGCTTAGCGACCCGGACAGGGGGTTCACCCCTCCACTTT	TRBD1	many	TRBV7-2	TRBJ1-6
CASSSTNGRTGELFF	TGTGCCAGCAGTTCGACGAACGGACGGACCGGGGAGCTGTTTTTT	.	.	TRBV28	TRBJ2-2
CASSPEPPSYGYTF	TGCGCCAGCAGCCCAGAACCTCCCAGCTATGGCTACACCTTC	.	many	TRBV5-1	TRBJ1-2
CASSLVQTVEAFF	TGTGCCAGCAGCTTAGTTCAAACAGTTGAAGCTTTCTTT	.	few	TRBV11-1	TRBJ1-1
CASSYILGGNSNQPQHF	TGTGCCAGCAGTTACATCCTGGGTGGGAATAGCAATCAGCCCCAGCATTTT	.	few	TRBV6-5	TRBJ1-5
CSARPGVSYEQYF	TGCAGTGCTAGACCAGGGGTGTCCTACGAGCAGTACTTC	.	.	TRBV20-1	TRBJ2-7
CASSPRQDLNQPQHF	TGTGCCAGCAGCCCCAGACAGGACCTCAATCAGCCCCAGCATTTT	.	many	TRBV4-2	TRBJ1-5
CASSPVGLSYEQYF	TGTGCCAGCAGTCCAGTAGGGCTCTCCTACGAGCAGTACTTC	.	many	TRBV6-1	TRBJ2-7
CASSKSGVNYGYTF	TGTGCCAGCAGCAAATCCGGTGTTAATTATGGCTACACCTTC	.	.	TRBV7-9	TRBJ1-2
CASNPDRGEQYF	TGCGCCAGCAACCCGGACAGGGGCGAGCAGTACTTC	TRBD1	.	TRBV5-1	TRBJ2-7
CASSYASSGNTIYF	TGTGCCAGCAGTTACGCGAGCTCTGGAAACACCATATATTTT	.	many	TRBV6-5	TRBJ1-3
CASSLAGGHYEQYF	TGTGCCAGCAGCTTAGCGGGAGGCCACTACGAGCAGTACTTC	.	many	TRBV7-9	TRBJ2-7
CATSRAMQGSYTF	TGTGCCACCAGCAGAGCTATGCAAGGGAGCTACACCTTC	.	many	TRBV15	TRBJ1-2
CASRGQLGNTIYF	TGTGCCAGCAGGGGACAGCTTGGAAACACCATATATTTT	TRBD1	.	TRBV6-4	TRBJ1-3
CASSFGTGGTEAFF	TGTGCCAGCAGTTTCGGGACAGGGGGCACTGAAGCTTTCTTT	TRBD1	many	TRBV12-3/TRBV12-4	TRBJ1-1
CASSMGTSGRETQYF	TGTGCCAGTAGTATGGGGACTAGCGGGAGAGAGACCCAGTACTTC	TRBD2	few	TRBV19	TRBJ2-5
CASSFRDRAGYTF	TGTGCCAGCAGCTTCCGGGACAGGGCTGGCTACACCTTC	TRBD1	many	TRBV6-5	TRBJ1-2
CASSSPGRAGYEQYF	TGTGCCAGCAGCTCCCCTGGGAGAGCGGGTTACGAGCAGTACTTC	.	many	TRBV7-8	TRBJ2-7
CASSGQGTGNTIYF	TGTGCCAGCAGTGGACAGGGGACTGGAAACACCATATATTTT	TRBD1	many	TRBV28	TRBJ1-3
CASSDKIGTNNYGHTF	TGTGCCAGCAGTGATAAGATCGGGACCAATAACTATGGCCACACCTTC	.	.	TRBV25-1	TRBJ1-2
CSVEGQMNTEAFF	TGCAGCGTTGAGGGACAGATGAACACTGAAGCTTTCTTT	TRBD1	many	TRBV29-1	TRBJ1-1
CASSPRWTSGGRGETQYF	TGTGCCAGCAGCCCCAGATGGACTAGCGGGGGGCGGGGGGAGACCCAGTACTTC	TRBD2	.	TRBV3-1	TRBJ2-5
CATSAAVATEAFF	TGTGCCACCAGCGCCGCCGTGGCCACTGAAGCTTTCTTT	.	few	TRBV15	TRBJ1-1
CASSRWTGSRNQPQHF	TGTGCCAGCAGCCGGTGGACAGGGTCCCGCAATCAGCCCCAGCATTTT	TRBD1	.	TRBV6-1	TRBJ1-5
CASSLLFESPRGEAFF	TGTGCCAGCAGTTTATTATTTGAGTCCCCGAGGGGTGAAGCTTTCTTT	.	many	TRBV27	TRBJ1-1
CASGLQGNTIYF	TGTGCTAGTGGACTACAGGGAAACACCATATATTTT	.	many	TRBV12-5	TRBJ1-3
CVSSEFKGYEQYF	TGTGTCAGCAGTGAATTCAAGGGCTACGAGCAGTACTTC	.	many	TRBV6-1	TRBJ2-7
CASRTLQGSNTGELFF	TGTGCCAGCAGAACCTTACAGGGGTCGAACACCGGGGAGCTGTTTTTT	TRBD1	many	TRBV12-3/TRBV12-4	TRBJ2-2
CASIPRRGAYEQYF	TGTGCCAGCATCCCAAGACGGGGCGCCTACGAGCAGTACTTC	.	.	TRBV6-1	TRBJ2-7
CASSSINERGQPQHF	TGTGCCAGCAGTTCTATTAACGAAAGAGGGCAGCCCCAGCATTTT	.	.	TRBV12-3/TRBV12-4	TRBJ1-5
CASSPALGNSGNTIYF	TGTGCCAGCAGCCCGGCATTGGGAAACTCTGGAAACACCATATATTTT	.	.	TRBV9	TRBJ1-3
CASSYTQLGETQYF	TGTGCCAGCAGTTACACCCAGCTGGGGGAGACCCAGTACTTC	.	.	TRBV6-2/TRBV6-3	TRBJ2-5